The 20 T cell receptor beta chains below all came from one sample that was sequenced in a study of tumor and adjacent non-tumor tissue in lung cancer. This sample's RNA came from whole unsorted tissue. This non-tumor lung sample came from over 3 cm beyond the tumor edge. Three rounds of nested PCR, following a modified ARM-PCR protocol, produced the TCRbeta library. Each CDR3 protein gets one entry after TCRdb re-called the multiplex PCR reads with MiXCR. The sample includes 100,000 or so distinct CDR3 sequences, 65% seen only once; the top ten take roughly a fifth. The sample comprised distant non-tumor lung tissue. The source is a man aged 25 to 40 with non-small cell lung cancer.

As regards this clonotype: Just one base apart from a much larger clone, this may be a read error. The chain links TRBV5-6 to TRBJ1-5; D not resolved. From germline, CDR1 is SGHDT and CDR2 YYEEEE. The CDR3 runs to 13 residues. CDR3 region: CASSLGSNQPHHF. The DNA of the CDR3 is TGTGCCAGCAGCTTGGGCAGTAATCAGCCCCATCATTTT.

As for this clonotype: The junction departs from germline at one end; a sequencing error may be responsible. The chain couples TRBV6-5 to TRBJ1-1; D call uncertain. CDR3 size: 13 residues. The V gene's germline CDR1 is MNHEY and CDR2 SVGAGI. CDR3 sequence: CASSYGIGNEAFF. The CDR3 region has the DNA TGTGCCAGCAGTTACGGGATAGGTAATGAAGCGTTCTTT.

As regards this clonotype: This may come from a read error, since a much larger clone is one base off. The chain uses TRBV5-6 and TRBJ2-3, with D hard to call. Germline CDR1 reads SGHDT; CDR2 reads YYEEEE. The CDR3 consists of 13 residues. This chain's CDR3 is CASSFDPTDTEYF. In DNA, the CDR3 is TGTGCCAGCAGCTTCGATCCCACAGATACGGAGTATTTT.

The chain links TRBV21-1 to TRBJ1-5. TRBV21-1 is described as a pseudogene. CDR3 length: 14 residues. The CDR3: CASSNQDRNQPQHF. DNA of the CDR3: TGTGCCAGTAGCAATCAGGACAGGAATCAGCCCCAGCATTTT.

Details on this clonotype: A much larger clone lies one base from this, so it may be a read error. The CDR3 DNA is TGTGACACCGAAGGATCCTACAATGAGCAGTTCTTC. Protein: CDTEGSYNEQFF. The gene calls are TRBV24-1 and TRBJ2-1, with no clear D. CDR1 and CDR2 (germline): KGHDR, SFDVKD. The CDR3 length is 12 residues.

This chain uses TRBV20-1 with TRBJ2-3, with a tentative D call TRBD1 (6 bases). From germline, CDR1 is DFQATT and CDR2 SNEGSKA (reference sequence). CDR3 length: 16 residues. V lost 3 bases and J 2 bases, leaving 18 bases between the germline ends. CDR3 nucleotide sequence: TGCAGTGCTAGGGGATCTGGACAGAGAAACACAGATACGCAGTATTTT. Its translation: CSARGSGQRNTDTQYF.

In nucleotides, the CDR3 is TGTGCCAGCAGCCCCCTCATCCGACAGGGCCCATGGTCACCCCTCCACTTT. It specifies CASSPLIRQGPWSPLHF. The V call is TRBV12-3 or TRBV12-4, the J call TRBJ1-6, with TRBD1 matching 7 bases. The CDR3 runs to 17 residues. V shed 6 bases and J 10 bases; nucleotides not matched to a gene: 18.

The table lists this clonotype with a count of one. This chain uses TRBV11-2 with TRBJ2-1; D perhaps matches TRBD1 (5 bases). Germline-derived CDR1 and CDR2 are SGHAT and FQNNGV. V was clipped by 7 bases and J by 13 bases, with 20 bases between them. The CDR3 consists of 13 residues. CDR3 DNA sequence: TGTGCCAGCACCCCACACCGGACAATAGACCAGTTCTTC. It yields the protein CASTPHRTIDQFF.

This clonotype occurred once. The CDR3 protein is CGTKTLSYNEQFF. In nucleotides, the CDR3 is TGCGGCACTAAGACACTTAGTTACAATGAGCAGTTCTTC. The V gene is TRBV29-1, the J gene TRBJ2-1; D is unclear. CDR3 size: 13 residues. The germline gives CDR1 SQVTM, CDR2 ANQGSEA.

This clonotype is deemed medium-sized (0.01 to 0.1%). CDR3 in DNA: TGTGCCAGCAGCCGGGGGGGACTAGGGCCCCCCTACGAGCAGTACTTC. As protein: CASSRGGLGPPYEQYF. This rearrangement joins TRBV11-2 to TRBJ2-7, with 8 bases lining up with TRBD2. Germline CDR1 is SGHAT and CDR2 is FQNNGV. The CDR3 contains 16 residues. V lost 5 bases and J lost 2; bases outside the gene matches: 11.

The chain has TRBV7-9 and TRBJ1-5; possible D gene TRBD1, 5 bases. Trimming cost V 1 base and J 4 bases, with 11 bases left between them. From germline, CDR1 is SEHNR and CDR2 FQNEAQ (reference sequence). This CDR3 spans 15 amino acids. CDR3 amino acids: CASSLGDQKNQPQHF. CDR3 coding DNA: TGTGCCAGCAGCTTAGGGGACCAGAAGAATCAGCCCCAGCATTTT.

Remarks on this clonotype: This could be a read error, since a much larger clone is one nucleotide away. The gene calls are TRBV5-5 and TRBJ1-5; D gene uncertain. CDR3 length: 14 amino acids. V was trimmed by 3 bases and J by 0 bases, leaving 7 bases between them. Germline CDR1 is SGHKS and CDR2 is YYEKEE (reference sequence). In DNA form, the CDR3 reads TGTGCCAGCAGCTCGGACCTTAGCAATCAGCCCCAGCATTTT. This gives the protein CASSSDLSNQPQHF. Based on the CDR3 plus reference TRBV5-5 and TRBJ1-5, the full variable domain is DAGVTQSPTHLIKTRGQQVTLRCSPISGHKSVSWYQQVLGQGPQFIFQYYEKEERGRGNFPDRFSARQFPNYSSELNVNALLLGDSALYLCASSSDLSNQPQHFGDGTRLSIL.

The V gene is TRBV20-1, the J gene TRBJ2-1; D is unresolved. V was cut by 5 bases and J by 7 bases, with 24 bases left in between. Germline V gene data show CDR1 as DFQATT and CDR2 as SNEGSKA (reference sequence). The CDR3 spans 16 residues. In DNA form, the CDR3 reads TGCAGTGCTCCCATTCACTTGGCGAACTTGGGGAATGAGCAGTTCTTC. This codes for CSAPIHLANLGNEQFF.

The rearrangement uses TRBV11-2 and TRBJ2-7; no definite D call. Per the germline V gene, CDR1 is SGHAT and CDR2 is FQNNGV. The CDR3 is 13 amino acids. Trimming removed 4 bases from V and 4 bases from J, with 11 bases in between. The DNA of the CDR3 is TGTGCCAGCAGCTCGACAAGTACGTACGAGCAGTACTTC. Translation gives CASSSTSTYEQYF.

For this clonotype: This CDR3 is missing its conserved last phenylalanine or tryptophan, likely due to a read error. The genes are TRBV11-1 and TRBJ2-7; 7 bases fit TRBD1. The CDR3 contains 13 residues. Per germline, CDR1 SGHAT and CDR2 FQDESV (reference sequence). The CDR3, as DNA: TGTGCCAGCAGCTCACAGGGGTACTACGACCAGTACTCC. Amino acids: CASSSQGYYDQYS.

About this clonotype itself: At one boundary the junction diverges from the germline segment, which might be a read error. This chain joins TRBV20-1 and TRBJ2-5; D gene uncertain. This CDR3 spans 15 amino acids. The germline V gene has CDR1 DFQATT and CDR2 SNEGSKA (reference sequence). The CDR3 here is CSDRESPGYQGTQYF. The CDR3 bases are TGCAGTGATAGAGAAAGCCCAGGCTACCAAGGGACCCAGTACTTC.

Notes on this clonotype: A junction boundary mismatches the germline segment, possibly from a read error. V usage is TRBV12-3 or TRBV12-4 and J usage is TRBJ1-1, with a tentative D call TRBD1 (5 bases). This CDR3 comprises 16 residues. DNA for the CDR3: TGTGCCATCAGTTTAGAGACTGTGAACAGGAAGAGTGAAGTTTTCTTT. This translates into CAISLETVNRKSEVFF.

A word on this clonotype: One end of the junction varies from germline; a read error may be responsible. The chain links TRBV20-1 to TRBJ2-3; D unclear. CDR1 is DFQATT and CDR2 is SNEGSKA in the germline V gene (reference sequence). CDR3 size: 14 residues. This chain's CDR3 is CNARDGHTADTQYF. In nucleotides, the CDR3 is TGCAACGCTAGAGATGGGCACACGGCCGATACCCAGTATTTT.

As DNA, the CDR3 is TGTGCCAGCACCAGAGACAGGCTAACTGGCTACACCTTC. It yields the protein CASTRDRLTGYTF. V gene TRBV5-6 combines with J gene TRBJ1-2, with D possibly TRBD1 on 6 matching bases. The CDR3 is made up of 13 amino acids. V shed 6 bases and J shed 7 bases, with 16 bases lying between them. The germline V gene encodes CDR1 SGHDT and CDR2 YYEEEE.

In regard to this clonotype: One end of the junction is discordant with germline, which a read error may explain. The gene calls are TRBV6-5 and TRBJ2-6; TRBD2 might be the D (6 bases). The CDR3 consists of 17 residues. The germline V gene has CDR1 MNHEY and CDR2 SVGAGI. The CDR3 spells CVGSYRFGGSGANALTF. The CDR3 DNA reads as TGTGTCGGCAGTTACAGATTTGGGGGGTCTGGGGCCAACGCCCTGACTTTC.